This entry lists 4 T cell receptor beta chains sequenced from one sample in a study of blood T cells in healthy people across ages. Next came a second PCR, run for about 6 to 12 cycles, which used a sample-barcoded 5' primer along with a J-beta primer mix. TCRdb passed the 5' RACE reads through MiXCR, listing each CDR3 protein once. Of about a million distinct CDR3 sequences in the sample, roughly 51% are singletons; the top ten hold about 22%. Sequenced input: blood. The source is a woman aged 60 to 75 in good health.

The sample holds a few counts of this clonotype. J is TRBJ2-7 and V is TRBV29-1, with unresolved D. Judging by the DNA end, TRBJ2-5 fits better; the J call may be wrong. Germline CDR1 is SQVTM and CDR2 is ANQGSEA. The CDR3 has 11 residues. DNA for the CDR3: TGCAGCGTTCGTTTGGGGGAGACCCAGTACTTC. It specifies CSVRLGETQYF.

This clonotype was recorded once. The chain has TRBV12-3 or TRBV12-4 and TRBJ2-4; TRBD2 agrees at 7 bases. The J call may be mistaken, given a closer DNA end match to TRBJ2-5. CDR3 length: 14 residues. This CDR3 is CASSLREGGETQYF. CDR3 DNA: TGTGCCAGCAGTTTAAGGGAGGGCGGAGAGACCCAGTACTTC.

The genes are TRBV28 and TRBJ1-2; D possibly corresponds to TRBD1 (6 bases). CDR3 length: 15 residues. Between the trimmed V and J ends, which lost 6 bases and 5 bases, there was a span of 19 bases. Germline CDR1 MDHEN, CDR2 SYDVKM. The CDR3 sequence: CASRNDRNLGYGYTF. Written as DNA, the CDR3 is TGTGCCAGCAGGAACGACAGGAATCTAGGTTATGGCTACACCTTC.

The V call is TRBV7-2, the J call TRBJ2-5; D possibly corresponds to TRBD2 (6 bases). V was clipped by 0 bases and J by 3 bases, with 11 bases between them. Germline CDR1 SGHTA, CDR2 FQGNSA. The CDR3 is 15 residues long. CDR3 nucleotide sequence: TGTGCCAGCAGCTTAGCGCGGGGCACCAAAGAGACCCAGTACTTC. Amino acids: CASSLARGTKETQYF.